This T cell receptor (beta chain) was captured in a study of blood T cell repertoires in COVID-19. Generated by immunoSEQ multiplex PCR, the TCRdb table keeps only in-frame clones and is missing some. The table shows 300,000 to 400,000 clones, with around 87% occurring only once. V was trimmed by 5 bases and J by 0 bases, leaving 11 bases between them. Germline CDR1 and CDR2: SGHVS and FNYEAQ. The CDR3 has 14 residues. Sample: peripheral blood. The TCR sequence derives from a woman in her fifties or sixties with COVID-19, enrolled during active disease. The rearrangement joins TRBV7-6 to TRBJ2-7; TRBD2 is a possible D gene (6 bases). CDR3 region: CASSPGLLSYEQYF. The CDR3 region has the DNA TGTGCCAGCAGCCCCGGACTACTCTCCTACGAGCAGTACTTC.